Presented here are 14 T cell receptor beta chains from one specimen sequenced in a study of shared clonotypes between healthy human individuals. Assay: immunoSEQ multiplex PCR; the TCRdb copy retains only in-frame clones and omits some. The sample carries more than 2 million clones, roughly 95% recorded once. CD45RO-negative, CCR7-positively selected cells formed the naive CD8 fraction, excluding terminally differentiated effector memory CD45RA+ cells. Sequences were obtained from naive CD8+ T cells from PBMCs. These receptors all stem from a man between 18 and 35 years old in good health. Some clones in this sample may be carry-over from other donors' samples.

The V call is TRBV7-3, the J call TRBJ2-7; TRBD1 might be the D (7 bases). This CDR3 contains 14 residues. Trimming took off 5 bases at V and 5 bases at J, with 16 bases between the two ends. Germline CDR1 SGHTA, CDR2 FQGTGA. The CDR3 region has the DNA TGTGCCAGCAGCCGGACAGGTGGAGGGGACGAGCAGTACTTC. This sequence encodes CASSRTGGGDEQYF.

This chain uses TRBV4-3 with TRBJ2-7, with TRBD1 as a possible D gene (6 bases). Germline CDR1 and CDR2: LGHNA and YSLEER. The CDR3 is 15 residues long. Between the trimmed V and J ends, which lost 2 bases and 3 bases, there was a span of 14 bases. CDR3 in amino acids: CASSQKQGIHYEQYF. CDR3 sequence (DNA): TGCGCCAGCAGCCAAAAACAGGGTATCCACTACGAGCAGTACTTC.

V is TRBV7-9 and J is TRBJ1-3; D uncertain. Deletions cut 3 bases from V and 4 bases from J, with 13 bases between. CDR3 length equals 15 residues. Germline V gene sequence: CDR1 SEHNR, CDR2 FQNEAQ (reference sequence). The CDR3 sequence is CASSFTQKQGNTIYF. CDR3 sequence (DNA): TGTGCCAGCAGCTTCACCCAGAAACAGGGAAACACCATATATTTT.

The rearrangement uses TRBV28 and TRBJ1-5; D possibly corresponds to TRBD1 (5 bases). Trimming cost V 5 bases and J 0 bases, with 8 bases left between them. The germline V gene encodes CDR1 MDHEN and CDR2 SYDVKM. The CDR3 runs to 14 residues. The CDR3 sequence is CASSGGVSNQPQHF. As DNA, the CDR3 is TGTGCCAGCAGTGGGGGAGTTAGCAATCAGCCCCAGCATTTT. The full variable domain, its missing parts supplied by reference TRBV28 and TRBJ1-5, is DVKVTQSSRYLVKRTGEKVFLECVQDMDHENMFWYRQDPGLGLRLIYFSYDVKMKEKGDIPEGYSVSREKKERFSLILESASTNQTSMYLCASSGGVSNQPQHFGDGTRLSIL.

The chain employs TRBV28 and TRBJ2-3; no clear D gene. The CDR3 runs to 15 residues. Trimming took 3 bases from V and 2 from J, leaving 12 bases between them. Germline loops: CDR1 MDHEN, CDR2 SYDVKM. CDR3 DNA sequence: TGTGCCAGCAGTTTGTCGGGCCTAGTCACAGATACGCAGTATTTT. Translation gives CASSLSGLVTDTQYF.

The rearrangement joins TRBV12-2 to TRBJ2-7; the table gives TRBD2 as D, unverified against the DNA. TRBV12-2 is given as a pseudogene. This CDR3 region has 14 residues. The CDR3 spells CASRSTIVGGEQYF. In nucleotides, the CDR3 is TGTGCAAGTCGCTCCACGATCGTCGGTGGCGAGCAGTACTTC.

The rearrangement links TRBV9 to TRBJ1-2; no clear D. V gave up 0 bases and J gave up 2 bases, with 11 bases separating them. The CDR3 covers 15 residues. The germline gives CDR1 SGDLS, CDR2 YYNGEE. The CDR3, as DNA: TGTGCCAGCAGCGTAGGTCATACGGGGAACTATGGCTACACCTTC. Translating it yields CASSVGHTGNYGYTF.

This chain links TRBV5-1 with TRBJ2-1; 12 nucleotides align to TRBD2. The CDR3 contains 17 residues. J was trimmed by 8 bases and V by 3 bases; bases with no gene match: 12. Germline V lookup: CDR1 SGHRS, CDR2 YFSETQ. The chain's CDR3 is CASSSGLAGGPIDEQFF. In DNA, the CDR3 is TGCGCCAGCAGCTCGGGTCTAGCGGGAGGGCCGATCGATGAGCAGTTCTTC.

This chain connects TRBV28 to TRBJ2-7; 8 bases are shared with TRBD1. V shed 6 bases and J 6 bases; nucleotides not matched to a gene: 13. CDR1 is MDHEN and CDR2 is SYDVKM in the germline V gene. CDR3 size: 15 residues. The CDR3 coding sequence is TGTGCCAGCAGGCTTGACAGGGGCATTCCCAGCGAGCAGTACTTC. Amino acid sequence: CASRLDRGIPSEQYF.

This chain uses TRBV29-1 with TRBJ2-7; D is unresolved. This CDR3 comprises 14 residues. The germline gives CDR1 SQVTM, CDR2 ANQGSEA. Trimming pared 1 base from V and 3 bases from J, leaving 13 bases between. CDR3 residues: CSVEGSRGRYEQYF. The DNA for the CDR3 is TGCAGCGTTGAAGGCTCTCGAGGCCGCTACGAGCAGTACTTC.

This clone was recorded only once. The rearrangement links TRBV7-2 to TRBJ1-5; D is uncertain. Between the trimmed V and J ends, which lost 0 bases and 1 base, there was a span of 10 bases. Germline-derived CDR1 and CDR2 are SGHTA and FQGNSA. The CDR3 runs 16 residues. The CDR3 sequence is CASSLAYAGSNQPQHF. Here the CDR3 DNA reads TGTGCCAGCAGCTTAGCGTATGCGGGCAGCAATCAGCCCCAGCATTTT.

This clone was found once. This sequence joins TRBV5-1 and TRBJ2-3; TRBD2 matches at 14 bases. The V and J ends lost 3 bases and 2 bases, in that order; junction bases with no gene match: 8. There are 18 residues in the CDR3. The V gene's germline CDR1 is SGHRS and CDR2 YFSETQ. The CDR3 region has the DNA TGCGCCAGCAGCTCCCGGACTAGCGGGAGGCTCCTCACAGATACGCAGTATTTT. Protein product: CASSSRTSGRLLTDTQYF.

This rearrangement joins TRBV7-8 to TRBJ2-5; D is unclear. CDR3 size: 12 residues. CDR1 and CDR2 from the germline V gene are SGHVS and FQNEAQ. Trimming removed 6 bases at V and 4 bases at J, with 9 bases between. CDR3 sequence reads: CASSGLLETQYF. CDR3 nucleotide sequence: TGTGCCAGCAGTGGTCTTTTAGAGACCCAGTACTTC. The whole variable domain, remainder taken from reference TRBV7-8 and TRBJ2-5, is GAGVSQSPRYKVAKRGQDVALRCDPISGHVSLFWYQQALGQGPEFLTYFQNEAQLDKSGLPSDRFFAERPEGSVSTLKIQRTQQEDSAVYLCASSGLLETQYFGPGTRLLVL.

V is TRBV5-6 and J is TRBJ1-2, with 9 bases lining up with TRBD1. The CDR3 spans 16 residues. Germline V gene sequence: CDR1 SGHDT, CDR2 YYEEEE. V shed 4 bases, J shed 4 bases, and the junction held 11 bases outside the gene matches. This CDR3 is CASSPGQGLVAYGYTF. The CDR3 nucleotides are TGTGCCAGCAGCCCCGGACAGGGGCTCGTTGCCTATGGCTACACCTTC.